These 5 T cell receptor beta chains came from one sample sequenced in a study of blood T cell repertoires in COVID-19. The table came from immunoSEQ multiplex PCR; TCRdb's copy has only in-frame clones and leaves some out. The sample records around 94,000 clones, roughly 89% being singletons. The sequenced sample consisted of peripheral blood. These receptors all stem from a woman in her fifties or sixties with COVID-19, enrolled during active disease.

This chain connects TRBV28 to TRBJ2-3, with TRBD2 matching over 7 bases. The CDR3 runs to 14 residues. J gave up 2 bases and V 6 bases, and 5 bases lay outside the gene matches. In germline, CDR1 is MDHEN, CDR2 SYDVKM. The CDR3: CASSERDLTDTQYF. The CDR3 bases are TGTGCCAGCAGCGAGCGGGACCTCACAGATACGCAGTATTTT.

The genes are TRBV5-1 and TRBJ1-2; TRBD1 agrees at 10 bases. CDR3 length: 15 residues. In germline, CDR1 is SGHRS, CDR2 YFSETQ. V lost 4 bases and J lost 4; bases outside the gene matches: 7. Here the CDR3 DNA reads TGCGCCAGCAGCCCGGGACAGGGGAATCTCTATGGCTACACCTTC. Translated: CASSPGQGNLYGYTF.

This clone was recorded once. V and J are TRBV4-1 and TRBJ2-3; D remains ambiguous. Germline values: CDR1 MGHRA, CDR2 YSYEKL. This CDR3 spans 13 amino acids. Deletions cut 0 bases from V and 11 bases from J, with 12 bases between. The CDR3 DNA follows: TGCGCCAGCAGCCAAGAGGGCAATTCCAAGCAGTATTTT. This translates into CASSQEGNSKQYF.

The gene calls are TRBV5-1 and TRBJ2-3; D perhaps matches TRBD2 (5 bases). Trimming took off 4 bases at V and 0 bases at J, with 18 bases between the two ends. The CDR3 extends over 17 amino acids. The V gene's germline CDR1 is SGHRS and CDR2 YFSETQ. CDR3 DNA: TGCGCCAGCAGCCCCGCTACTAGACCCTATAGCACAGATACGCAGTATTTT. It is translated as CASSPATRPYSTDTQYF.

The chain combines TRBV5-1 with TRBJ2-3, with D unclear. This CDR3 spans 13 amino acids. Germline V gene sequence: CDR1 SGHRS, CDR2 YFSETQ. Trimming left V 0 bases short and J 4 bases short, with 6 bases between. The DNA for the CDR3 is TGCGCCAGCAGCTTGGGCCTAGCAGATACGCAGTATTTT. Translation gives CASSLGLADTQYF.